This T cell receptor (beta chain) appears in the sequencing data of a study of early T cells in non-severe SARS-CoV-2 infection. Study as a whole: Chains were not paired, and sequencing was done on bulk RNA from unsorted whole blood. Whole-study findings and limits: The VDJdb matching leaned toward anti-spike CD8 responses and overlooked private and CD4 specificities.

Individual cDNA molecules were tagged with unique molecular identifiers, the study reported. TCRdb used MiXCR to reprocess the 5' RACE reads, holding one entry per CDR3 protein. The sample carries some 80,000 distinct CDR3 sequences, 9% to 15% recorded once. This clonotype was seen at least ten times. Antigen specificity is unknown. Germline CDR1 reads LNHDA; CDR2 reads SQIVND (reference sequence). Trimming removed 6 bases from V and 0 bases from J; junction bases left unmatched: 8. The CDR3 has 17 residues. The rearrangement joins TRBV19 to TRBJ1-3; 10 bases are shared with TRBD1. Sequencing used whole blood. The TCR originated in an adult who was a healthcare worker with PCR-confirmed SARS-CoV-2 infection or an uninfected control (not recorded which). The CDR3 DNA sequence: TGTGCCAGTAGCGAATCGACAGGGGGCGCCTCTGGAAACACCATATATTTT. Protein sequence: CASSESTGGASGNTIYF.